This T cell receptor beta chain comes out of a study of T cell responses to AZD1222 COVID-19 vaccine (dated by TCRdb to about 2021). About the investigation overall: Because spike-specific TCR depth and breadth did not differ between the two schedules, AZD1222 recipients who got a second dose at roughly 4 weeks were pooled with those who got a second dose at roughly 12 weeks. TCR sequencing covered over 230 trial participants: 200 to 210 given two doses of AZD1222 and 26 given two doses of MenACWY control vaccine. Enrollment into the trials was organized by age into subgroups of 18-55, 56-69 and 70-plus years, and those subgroups contained 148, 28 and 57 TCR-sequenced participants, respectively. Broader findings and caveats from the paper: Spike-specific TCR breadth and depth rose significantly after two AZD1222 doses compared with day 0 and with MenACWY recipients. Conclusions about previously exposed vaccinees are limited, since just a handful of AZD1222 recipients were seropositive for SARS-CoV-2 at baseline. Epitopes outside the regions mutated in the B.1.351 and B.1.1.7 variants were reportedly recognized by nearly half of the unique spike-specific TCRs. In the small 56-69-year group, the increase in depth fell short of significance, most likely because of low power. Most participants were white British and females outnumbered males, and the authors suggested that clonal diversity may have been underestimated. No day 14 peak-response samples were available, so repertoires were characterized only after the peak T cell response. CD4 TCRs associated with the vaccine covered the entire spike protein, and the dominant responses were in regions 160-218 and 743-854.

V and J lose 3 bases and 5 bases, and a span of 10 bases separates them. The CDR3 has 12 amino acids, counting the end cysteine and phenylalanine. Only the CDR3 part of the read is kept: 36 bases, read in frame from the first base. CDR1 GTSNPN and CDR2 SVGIG were looked up in the germline V gene (reference sequence). The time point label here, explained by the study, means: baseline before first vaccination. Samples from vaccinated people were obtained from the UK trials COV001 and COV002, which included a single-blind randomized controlled phase 2/3 trial of AZD1222 (ChAdOx1 nCoV-19) in healthy adults. Trial participant PBMC samples were collected at day 0 and day 28 after the second dose for TCRbeta chain sequencing. The CDR3 regions of human TCRbeta chains were analyzed by immunosequencing. Regarding the original processing steps: TCRs in the repertoires were compared against a reference library of SARS-CoV-2-specific TCRs that had been generated with the MIRA antigen-specificity platform. Breadth was defined as the fraction of unique TCRs that were SARS-CoV-2-associated, and depth was defined as the fraction of total T cells that were SARS-CoV-2-associated. Using the MIRA data, each spike-specific TCR was assigned both to the spike region to which the TCR was reactive and to a CD4 or CD8 class. Log10-transformed breadth and depth values were compared by one-way ANOVA with Sidak's multiple comparisons tests. TCRdb provides this immuneACCESS table in a form limited to in-frame rearrangements. Some clones are lacking; in checked studies, under half of them reflect an unresolved V gene, and why the rest are absent is not known. V and J calls and clone size come straight from that table; D and trimming were deduced from the DNA. This sample comprises about 110,000 clones, 80% to 95% of them detected only once. The ten largest clones take up roughly 7.8% of the sample.

About this clone itself: The target of this receptor is not known. Base qualities are missing; no much larger clone stands one base away.

The chain employs TRBV30 and TRBJ1-2, and perhaps TRBD1 as D gene, on 5 matching bases. The sequence came from an adult in good health. The input for sequencing was peripheral blood, taken on day 0 of AZD1222 vaccination. The CDR3 corresponds to CAWSPGGYGYTF. The DNA sequence is given as TGTGCCTGGAGCCCCGGGGGTTATGGCTACACCTTC.